These 8 T cell receptor beta chains came from one sample sequenced in a study of monozygotic twins with inflammatory bowel disease (dated by TCRdb to the late 2010s). The library was obtained by 5' RACE. The instrument given in TCRdb is Illumina HiSeq 2500. Reads reprocessed by TCRdb are summarized as one entry per CDR3 protein sequence, and DNA is absent. This sample's clone table shows under 350,000 distinct CDR3 sequences. In total, the top ten clones hold over 5.5% of the sample. The specimen was blood. All receptors derive from a human donor with ulcerative colitis or Crohn's disease, or a healthy co-twin of an affected twin (not recorded which).

This chain joins TRBV20-1 and TRBJ1-1; TCRdb lists TRBD1, though no DNA is available to test this call. Germline CDR1 is DFQATT and CDR2 is SNEGSKA (reference sequence). CDR3 length: 14 residues. This chain's CDR3 is CSAPGQDQLTEAFF.

This sequence joins TRBV15 and TRBJ2-1; TCRdb designates TRBD1, a call that cannot be tested without DNA. The CDR3 is made up of 15 amino acids. CDR1 and CDR2 from the germline V gene are LNHNV and YYDKDF (reference sequence). CDR3 protein: CATSARAGVNNEQFF.

The V call is TRBV20-1, the J call TRBJ2-7. Germline CDR1 and CDR2: DFQATT and SNEGSKA (reference sequence). The CDR3 runs to 14 residues. CDR3 sequence: CSARHLGRTYEQYF.

V usage is TRBV11-2 and J usage is TRBJ1-3; TCRdb reports TRBD1, a call that lacks DNA to check it against. Per the germline V gene, CDR1 is SGHAT and CDR2 is FQNNGV. The CDR3 totals 18 residues. CDR3 loop: CASSPLDRGRAAGNTIYF.

This rearrangement joins TRBV10-3 to TRBJ2-5. The germline V gene has CDR1 ENHRY and CDR2 SYGVKD. This CDR3 comprises 14 residues. CDR3 sequence reads: CAISESGNQETQYF.

This chain uses TRBV27 with TRBJ2-7; TCRdb returns TRBD1, unconfirmable since there is no DNA. CDR1 MNHEY and CDR2 SMNVEV come from the germline V gene (reference sequence). The CDR3 is made up of 13 amino acids. CDR3 protein: CASSLFQGGEQYF.

V is TRBV30 and J is TRBJ1-5; TCRdb's D gene call, TRBD1, goes unchecked for lack of DNA. Germline CDR1 GTSNPN, CDR2 SVGIG (reference sequence). The CDR3 runs to 13 residues. CDR3 sequence reads: CAWAGQYNQPQHF.

This chain joins TRBV5-1 and TRBJ1-1; TCRdb's assignment of TRBD1 cannot be checked, as there is no DNA. The CDR3 sequence is 15 residues long. The germline CDR1 and CDR2 sequences are SGHRS and YFSETQ. CDR3 in amino acids: CASSDTGLSNTEAFF.